This is a list of T cell receptor beta chains from one sample in a study of blood T cell repertoires in COVID-19. Some clones are missing from TCRdb's copy, which holds only in-frame ones; the method was immunoSEQ multiplex PCR. The sample has roughly 260,000 clones, over 80% seen once. The source material was PBMCs or T cells enriched from blood (not recorded which). The receptors stem from a woman aged 18-29 years who had recovered from COVID-19. CDR3s include the opening cysteine and the closing phenylalanine or tryptophan.

v_call: TRBV12-3/TRBV12-4
j_call: TRBJ1-2
cdr3_aa: CASSPGGYGYTF

v_call: TRBV14
j_call: TRBJ1-5
cdr3_aa: CASSQSPSGPQHF

v_call: TRBV19
j_call: TRBJ2-7
cdr3_aa: CASSRSGRVTYEQYF

v_call: TRBV18
j_call: TRBJ1-1
cdr3_aa: CASSSQNMNTEAFF

v_call: TRBV5-6
j_call: TRBJ2-7
cdr3_aa: CASSVRDRVVEQYF

v_call: TRBV7-9
j_call: TRBJ2-3
cdr3_aa: CASSFVDTQYF

v_call: TRBV4-1
j_call: TRBJ1-1
cdr3_aa: CASSQRATGVGNTEAFF

v_call: TRBV9
j_call: TRBJ2-7
cdr3_aa: CASSVGGSGGEQYF

v_call: TRBV7-9
j_call: TRBJ2-7
cdr3_aa: CASSLMGTSYEQYF

v_call: TRBV4-3
j_call: TRBJ2-3
cdr3_aa: CASSQGTSGDGLDTQYF

v_call: TRBV6-5
j_call: TRBJ1-1
cdr3_aa: CASSYSTDTEAFF

v_call: TRBV6-4
j_call: TRBJ1-2
cdr3_aa: CARRRGGAHGYTF

v_call: TRBV5-1
j_call: TRBJ2-5
cdr3_aa: CASSAGTSGQETQYF

v_call: TRBV7-9
j_call: TRBJ1-1
cdr3_aa: CASSLGDRMGAEAFF

v_call: TRBV11-2
j_call: TRBJ2-2
cdr3_aa: CASSFGGTGELFF

v_call: TRBV5-1
j_call: TRBJ2-2
cdr3_aa: CASEERVGSTGELFF

v_call: TRBV5-4
j_call: TRBJ1-6
cdr3_aa: CASSQSPSSYNSPLHF

v_call: TRBV3-1/TRBV3-2
j_call: TRBJ1-2
cdr3_aa: CASSPTSGAGGYTF

v_call: TRBV18
j_call: TRBJ1-3
cdr3_aa: CASSPGTTGNTIYF

v_call: TRBV18
j_call: TRBJ1-5
cdr3_aa: CASSPGLRSNQPQHF

v_call: TRBV6-5
j_call: TRBJ2-3
cdr3_aa: CASSTGEISTDTQYF

v_call: TRBV18
j_call: TRBJ1-1
cdr3_aa: CASQGAWDTEAFF

v_call: TRBV5-4
j_call: TRBJ2-1
cdr3_aa: CASSSQGYNEQFF

v_call: TRBV15
j_call: TRBJ1-2
cdr3_aa: CATSKRTGFNGYTF

v_call: TRBV24-1
j_call: TRBJ1-2
cdr3_aa: CATSGADYGYTF

v_call: TRBV2
j_call: TRBJ1-1
cdr3_aa: CASRDRGYTEAFF

v_call: TRBV19
j_call: TRBJ1-1
cdr3_aa: CASSSRGLNTEAFF

v_call: TRBV6-1
j_call: TRBJ1-6
cdr3_aa: CASSENGLTNSPLHF

v_call: TRBV27
j_call: TRBJ1-1
cdr3_aa: CASSLRGPHTEAFF

v_call: TRBV10-3
j_call: TRBJ1-2
cdr3_aa: CAISEGQGYGYTF

v_call: TRBV4-1
j_call: TRBJ1-1
cdr3_aa: CASSQLPGGGPKAFF

v_call: TRBV4-3
j_call: TRBJ2-3
cdr3_aa: CASSQGLAGGPTDTQYF

v_call: TRBV6-2/TRBV6-3
j_call: TRBJ1-5
cdr3_aa: CASSYDRSWDQPQHF

v_call: TRBV7-9
j_call: TRBJ1-4
cdr3_aa: CASSLAIGGGRAANEKLFF

v_call: TRBV3-1/TRBV3-2
j_call: TRBJ1-1
cdr3_aa: CASSQVGGTEAFF

v_call: TRBV7-8
j_call: TRBJ1-1
cdr3_aa: CASSSRIGVDTEAFF

v_call: TRBV28
j_call: TRBJ2-5
cdr3_aa: CASSSGIETQYF

v_call: TRBV28
j_call: TRBJ1-2
cdr3_aa: CASRESGHRVLYGYTF

v_call: TRBV11-2
j_call: TRBJ1-2
cdr3_aa: CASSLGTGGYTF

v_call: TRBV7-9
j_call: TRBJ1-4
cdr3_aa: CASSSSGGALYEKLFF

v_call: TRBV5-1
j_call: TRBJ1-4
cdr3_aa: CASSLYASRQQGEKLFF

v_call: TRBV5-4
j_call: TRBJ1-1
cdr3_aa: CASMVKGATEAFF

v_call: TRBV11-3
j_call: TRBJ1-1
cdr3_aa: CASSLGSSGNTEAFF

v_call: TRBV4-1
j_call: TRBJ1-5
cdr3_aa: CASSQDSGEGQPQHF

v_call: TRBV9
j_call: TRBJ1-1
cdr3_aa: CASSVVAEAFF

v_call: TRBV4-2
j_call: TRBJ1-3
cdr3_aa: CASSQGEGLGNTIYF

v_call: TRBV28
j_call: TRBJ2-3
cdr3_aa: CASSSSVVFTDTQYF

v_call: TRBV19
j_call: TRBJ1-2
cdr3_aa: CASSIVPGANYGYTF

v_call: TRBV7-3
j_call: TRBJ2-1
cdr3_aa: CASSPGTINNEQFF

v_call: TRBV7-9
j_call: TRBJ2-7
cdr3_aa: CASSRGQGAPYEQYF

v_call: TRBV28
j_call: TRBJ1-4
cdr3_aa: CASNQRDEKLFF

v_call: TRBV25-1
j_call: TRBJ1-3
cdr3_aa: CASSTDNRPPGNTIYF

v_call: TRBV3-1/TRBV3-2
j_call: TRBJ1-3
cdr3_aa: CASSQFTGGRGNTIYF

v_call: TRBV29-1
j_call: TRBJ2-1
cdr3_aa: CSVDGYNEQFF

v_call: TRBV28
j_call: TRBJ1-2
cdr3_aa: CASSLFGRVEGYTF

v_call: TRBV11-2
j_call: TRBJ1-5
cdr3_aa: CASSLAVSQPQHF

v_call: TRBV28
j_call: TRBJ1-6
cdr3_aa: CASSLNKSLHF

v_call: TRBV6-2/TRBV6-3
j_call: TRBJ2-5
cdr3_aa: CASSYDGSGDQETQYF